This T cell receptor beta chain stems from a study of blood T cell repertoires in COVID-19. The overall study: PBMCs, B-cell-depleted T cells, or T cells were the source of the cDNA or gDNA that made up the material.

Germline CDR1 is LGHNA and CDR2 is YSLEER. V lost 0 bases to trimming and J lost 6 bases, with 17 bases between them. The CDR3 loop spans 17 amino acids. Per the authors' pipeline: Estimation of nucleated cell counts relied on the amplification of reference gene primers. The method was immunoSEQ multiplex PCR; TCRdb's version includes in-frame clones alone and lacks a portion of them. V and J calls and clone size follow that table, whereas D and trimming were derived from the DNA. The sample lists tens of thousands of clones; 87% were seen once. Sequenced: peripheral blood. This TCR derives from a woman between 45 and 60 years old with active or convalescent COVID-19. V usage is TRBV4-3 and J usage is TRBJ2-2; perhaps TRBD1 as D (6 bases). The CDR3: CASSQDLWGPGSGELFF. CDR3 sequence (DNA): TGCGCCAGCAGCCAAGATCTGTGGGGGCCGGGGTCCGGGGAGCTGTTTTTT.